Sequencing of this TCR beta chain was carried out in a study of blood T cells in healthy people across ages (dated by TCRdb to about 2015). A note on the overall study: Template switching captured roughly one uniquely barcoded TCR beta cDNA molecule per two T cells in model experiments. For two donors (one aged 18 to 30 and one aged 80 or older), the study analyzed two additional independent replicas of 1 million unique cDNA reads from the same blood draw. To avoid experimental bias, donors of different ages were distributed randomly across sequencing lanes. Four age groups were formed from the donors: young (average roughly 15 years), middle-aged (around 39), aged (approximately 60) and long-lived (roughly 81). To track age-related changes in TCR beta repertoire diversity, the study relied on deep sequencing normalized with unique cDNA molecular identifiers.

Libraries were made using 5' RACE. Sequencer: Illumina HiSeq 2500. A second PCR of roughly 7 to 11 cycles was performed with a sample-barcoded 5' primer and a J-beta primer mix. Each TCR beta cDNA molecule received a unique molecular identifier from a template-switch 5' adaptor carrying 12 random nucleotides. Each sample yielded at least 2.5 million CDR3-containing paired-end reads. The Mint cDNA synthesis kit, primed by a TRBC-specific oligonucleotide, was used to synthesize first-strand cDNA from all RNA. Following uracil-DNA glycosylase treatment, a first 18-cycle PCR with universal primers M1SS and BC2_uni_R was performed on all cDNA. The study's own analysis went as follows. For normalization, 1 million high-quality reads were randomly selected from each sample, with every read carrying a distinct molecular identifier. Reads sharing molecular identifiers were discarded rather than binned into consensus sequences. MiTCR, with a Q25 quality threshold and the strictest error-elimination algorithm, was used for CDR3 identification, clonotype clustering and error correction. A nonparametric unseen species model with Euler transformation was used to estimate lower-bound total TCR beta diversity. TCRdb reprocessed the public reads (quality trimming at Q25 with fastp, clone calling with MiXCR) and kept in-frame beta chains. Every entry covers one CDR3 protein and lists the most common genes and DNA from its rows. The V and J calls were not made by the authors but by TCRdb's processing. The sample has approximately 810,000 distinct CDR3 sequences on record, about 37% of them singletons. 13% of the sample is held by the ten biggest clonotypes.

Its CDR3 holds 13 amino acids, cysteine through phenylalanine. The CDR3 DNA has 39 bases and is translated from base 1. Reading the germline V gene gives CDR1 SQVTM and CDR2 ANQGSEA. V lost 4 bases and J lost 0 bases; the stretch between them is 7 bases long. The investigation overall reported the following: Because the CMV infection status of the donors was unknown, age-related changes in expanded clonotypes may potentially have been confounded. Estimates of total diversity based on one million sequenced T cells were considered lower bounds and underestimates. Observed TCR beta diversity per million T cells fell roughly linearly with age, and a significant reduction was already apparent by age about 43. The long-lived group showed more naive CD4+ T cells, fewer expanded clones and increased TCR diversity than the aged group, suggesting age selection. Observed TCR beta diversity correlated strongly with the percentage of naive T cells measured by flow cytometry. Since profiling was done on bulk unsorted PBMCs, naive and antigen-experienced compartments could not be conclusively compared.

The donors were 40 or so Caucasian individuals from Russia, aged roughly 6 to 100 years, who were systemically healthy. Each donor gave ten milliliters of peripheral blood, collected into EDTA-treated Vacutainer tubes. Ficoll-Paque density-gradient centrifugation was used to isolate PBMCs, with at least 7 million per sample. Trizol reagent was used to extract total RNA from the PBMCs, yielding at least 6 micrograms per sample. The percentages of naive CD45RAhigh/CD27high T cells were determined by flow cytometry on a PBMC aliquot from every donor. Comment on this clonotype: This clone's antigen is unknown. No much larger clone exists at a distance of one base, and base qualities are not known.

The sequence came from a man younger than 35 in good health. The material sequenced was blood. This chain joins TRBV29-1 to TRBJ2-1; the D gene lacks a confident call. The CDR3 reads CSVVRISYNEQFF. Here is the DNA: TGCAGCGTTGTGAGGATCTCCTACAATGAGCAGTTCTTC.